Listed below are T cell receptor beta chains from one sample, sequenced in a study of OX40 agonist ivuxolimab in advanced cancers. Produced via immunoSEQ multiplex PCR; TCRdb's table is partial and in-frame only. The data show 90,000 to 100,000 clones, about nine tenths seen once. The sample was CD4+ or CD8+ T cells sorted from blood, taken in a trial of the OX40 agonist ivuxolimab. Receptors originate from an adult with an advanced solid tumor such as melanoma, head and neck, liver or kidney cancer. CDR3s include the opening cysteine and the closing phenylalanine or tryptophan. Fields, in order: V gene, J gene, D gene, clone size, CDR3 protein, CDR3 DNA. The D gene is left open where the match is weak. Expanded clones get a size class; other rows say once, few or many, or leave the size out.

>TRBV7-2|TRBJ2-1|NA|NA
CASSLNAGGNGDEQFF
TGTGCCAGCAGCTTAAACGCTGGCGGAAACGGCGATGAGCAGTTCTTC
>TRBV7-6|TRBJ1-1|NA|NA
CASSSQMGNTEAFF
TGTGCCAGCAGCTCCCAGATGGGCAACACTGAAGCTTTCTTT
>TRBV7-3|TRBJ1-1|NA|NA
CASSFGGGTEAFF
TGTGCCAGCAGCTTTGGGGGAGGAACTGAAGCTTTCTTT
>TRBV2|TRBJ2-5|NA|NA
CASSGQTHQETQYF
TGTGCCAGCAGTGGACAGACCCACCAAGAGACCCAGTACTTC
>TRBV19|TRBJ1-2|TRBD1|NA
CASSSDRGYYGYTF
TGTGCCAGTAGTTCGGACAGGGGCTACTATGGCTACACCTTC
>TRBV11-2|TRBJ2-1|NA|NA
CASSFDSYNEQFF
TGTGCCAGCAGCTTTGACTCCTACAATGAGCAGTTCTTC
>TRBV5-1|TRBJ2-2|NA|NA
CASSLKGIGDGELFF
TGCGCCAGCAGCTTGAAGGGGATCGGTGACGGGGAGCTGTTTTTT
>TRBV4-2|TRBJ2-5|TRBD2|NA
CASSLNSGSGETQYF
TGTGCCAGCAGCCTTAATAGCGGGAGCGGAGAGACCCAGTACTTC
>TRBV19|TRBJ1-1|TRBD1|NA
CASSIWDRAASEAFF
TGTGCCAGTAGTATCTGGGACAGGGCGGCTTCTGAAGCTTTCTTT
>TRBV5-1|TRBJ1-1|TRBD1|NA
CASSIYSGTGAEAFF
TGCGCCAGCAGCATATATTCCGGGACAGGGGCTGAAGCTTTCTTT
>TRBV19|TRBJ1-1|NA|few
CASRRPGTGGEAFF
TGTGCCAGTAGGCGACCCGGGACCGGAGGAGAGGCTTTCTTT
>TRBV19|TRBJ1-1|NA|NA
CASKGQTMNTEAFF
TGTGCCAGTAAAGGGCAGACCATGAACACTGAAGCTTTCTTT
>TRBV10-3|TRBJ1-4|NA|once
CAIAEGGGEKLFF
TGTGCCATCGCGGAAGGGGGGGGTGAAAAACTGTTTTTT
>TRBV15|TRBJ1-2|TRBD1|NA
CATSRDGGQGVSYTF
TGTGCCACCAGCAGAGATGGGGGACAGGGTGTAAGCTACACCTTC
>TRBV7-3|TRBJ2-1|NA|NA
CASSLDSYYEQFF
TGTGCCAGCAGCCTAGACTCCTATTATGAGCAGTTCTTC
>TRBV5-4|TRBJ2-1|TRBD2|NA
CASSFERETYNEQFF
TGTGCCAGCAGCTTCGAGCGGGAGACCTACAATGAGCAGTTCTTC
>TRBV6-6|TRBJ1-6|NA|NA
CASSYSFQGKSPLHF
TGTGCCAGCAGTTACTCGTTTCAGGGAAAATCACCCCTCCACTTT
>TRBV4-1|TRBJ1-2|NA|NA
CASSQGLGRKGANYGYTF
TGCGCCAGCAGCCAAGGGCTAGGACGAAAGGGCGCTAACTATGGCTACACCTTC
>TRBV5-1|TRBJ1-4|NA|NA
CASSLEFRTDEKLFF
TGCGCCAGCAGCTTGGAATTTCGGACAGATGAAAAACTGTTTTTT
>TRBV27|TRBJ2-1|NA|NA
CASSLGGYSYNEQFF
TGTGCCAGCAGTTTAGGCGGATACTCCTACAATGAGCAGTTCTTC
>TRBV19|TRBJ2-5|NA|NA
CASSMGRETQYF
TGTGCCAGTAGTATGGGTAGAGAGACCCAGTACTTC
>TRBV25-1|TRBJ1-4|NA|NA
CASSGSQGPNEKLFF
TGTGCCAGCAGCGGATCACAGGGACCCAATGAAAAACTGTTTTTT
>TRBV29-1|TRBJ1-4|TRBD1|NA
CSVGEGAVNEKLFF
TGCAGCGTTGGGGAGGGGGCAGTTAATGAAAAACTGTTTTTT
>TRBV28|TRBJ1-2|NA|few
CASSSIDEDYTF
TGTGCCAGCAGCTCAATAGACGAAGACTACACCTTC
>TRBV7-3|TRBJ1-2|NA|few
CASSLGGSYGYTF
TGTGCCAGCAGCTTAGGCGGCAGCTATGGCTACACCTTC
>TRBV30|TRBJ1-5|NA|NA
CAWSVAGNQPQHF
TGTGCCTGGAGTGTTGCCGGGAATCAGCCCCAGCATTTT
>TRBV7-9|TRBJ2-2|TRBD1|NA
CASSYGTGGKGGELFF
TGTGCCAGCAGCTACGGAACAGGGGGCAAAGGCGGGGAGCTGTTTTTT
>TRBV5-1|TRBJ1-1|TRBD1|NA
CASSLGTGGWTEAFF
TGCGCCAGCAGCTTGGGGACAGGGGGATGGACTGAAGCTTTCTTT
>TRBV5-1|TRBJ1-1|NA|NA
CASSPWGQNTEAFF
TGCGCCAGCAGCCCCTGGGGCCAGAACACTGAAGCTTTCTTT
>TRBV19|TRBJ1-2|NA|NA
CASSAPGNLALGYTF
TGTGCCAGTAGTGCCCCCGGGAACCTAGCCTTGGGGTACACCTTC
>TRBV5-1|TRBJ2-5|NA|NA
CASTGQGAGRETQYF
TGCGCCAGCACCGGGCAGGGAGCTGGGCGTGAGACCCAGTACTTC
>TRBV30|TRBJ2-1|TRBD1|NA
CAWGTGNPNEQFF
TGTGCCTGGGGGACAGGGAATCCCAATGAGCAGTTCTTC
>TRBV6-1|TRBJ1-5|NA|few
CASSPRSLNGPQHF
TGTGCCAGCAGTCCCCGATCCCTCAATGGGCCCCAGCATTTT
>TRBV11-2|TRBJ2-7|NA|NA
CASSLGQGPYEQYF
TGTGCCAGCAGCTTAGGGCAGGGGCCTTACGAGCAGTACTTC
>TRBV5-1|TRBJ2-7|TRBD2|NA
CASRLAGGPYEQYF
TGCGCCAGCAGACTAGCGGGAGGGCCCTACGAGCAGTACTTC